A single sample is the source of the 5 T cell receptor beta chains below, sequenced in a study of immune cell composition in non-small cell lung cancer. Repertoires were generated with immunoSEQ multiplex PCR, while TCRdb's copy carries only in-frame clones and drops some. The data contain about 4,900 clones, over 65% of them seen just once; the ten biggest clones take up 22%. Sequenced sample: lung tumor tissue. The receptors derive from a human donor with non-small cell lung cancer.

The gene calls are TRBV7-5 and TRBJ2-7; TRBD2, the table's D call, lacks a check against the DNA. TRBV7-5 is labeled a pseudogene. This CDR3 comprises 14 residues. The DNA for the CDR3 is TGTGCCAGAAGCTCTCGACTAGCCTGCTACGAGCAGTACTTC. Translated, it gives CARSSRLACYEQYF.

V is TRBV5-4 and J is TRBJ1-1, with D perhaps TRBD1 (5 bases). Per germline, CDR1 SGHNT and CDR2 YYREEE (reference sequence). V lost 5 bases, J lost 6 bases, and 14 bases lay in between. CDR3 size: 13 residues. The CDR3 reads CASSLRSGAEAFF. CDR3 DNA sequence: TGTGCCAGCAGTTTGAGGTCGGGGGCTGAAGCTTTCTTT.

This clone was picked up one time. The chain is built from TRBV7-9 and TRBJ2-7; 7 bases agree with TRBD1. After removal of 6 bases from V and 0 bases from J, the junction contained 2 bases not matched to a gene. The CDR3 length is 13 residues. Looked up from germline, CDR1 is SEHNR and CDR2 is FQNEAQ (reference sequence). CDR3 amino acids: CASSRDSSYEQYF. The DNA of the CDR3 is TGTGCCAGCAGTAGGGACAGCTCCTACGAGCAGTACTTC.

By frequency in the sample, this clone is medium-sized. This chain links TRBV4-1 with TRBJ1-2; weak D call: TRBD1 (6 bases). Between the trimmed V and J ends, which lost 0 bases and 5 bases, there was a span of 13 bases. Germline V CDR1 and CDR2: MGHRA, YSYEKL. The CDR3 spans 15 residues. CDR3 sequence reads: CASSQEGTYGYGYTF. For the CDR3, the DNA is TGCGCCAGCAGCCAAGAAGGGACATACGGTTATGGCTACACCTTC.

The chain employs TRBV4-2 and TRBJ1-2; D remains unclear. This CDR3 is built from 15 residues. Germline values: CDR1 LGHNA, CDR2 YNFKEQ. The germline V and J ends were trimmed by 1 base and 2 bases, with 11 bases remaining between them. CDR3 nucleotides: TGTGCCAGCAGCCAAGGGTCAGATTCCAACTATGGCTACACCTTC. Translated: CASSQGSDSNYGYTF.